This T cell receptor (beta chain) was found in a study of T cells in Graves' hyperthyroidism and ophthalmopathy. Per germline, CDR1 DFQATT and CDR2 SNEGSKA (reference sequence). V lost 5 bases, J lost 7 bases, and 2 bases stayed unmatched. CDR3 length equals 11 residues. Researchers amplified the TCR beta CDR3 regions from RNA transcripts. Initially, a first-round RT-PCR of the TCR CDR3 employed the HTBI primer set. TCRdb re-called the multiplex PCR reads through MiXCR, storing one row per CDR3 protein. Of just over 550,000 distinct CDR3 sequences detected, about half appear once; the ten largest clones hold nearly 8.5%. Graves' hyperthyroidism is called stable when ophthalmopathy does not progress within 18 months. Subjects aged 18 to 65 presented with newly diagnosed hyperthyroidism of less than 2 months' duration.

Input material: peripheral blood or thyroid tissue (not recorded which). This TCR derives from a woman aged 18-35 years with Graves' hyperthyroidism. The rearrangement links TRBV20-1 to TRBJ2-7, with 10 bases lining up with TRBD2. Here the CDR3 reads CSARSGREQYF. In nucleotides, the CDR3 is TGCAGTGCTCGTAGCGGGAGGGAGCAGTACTTC.